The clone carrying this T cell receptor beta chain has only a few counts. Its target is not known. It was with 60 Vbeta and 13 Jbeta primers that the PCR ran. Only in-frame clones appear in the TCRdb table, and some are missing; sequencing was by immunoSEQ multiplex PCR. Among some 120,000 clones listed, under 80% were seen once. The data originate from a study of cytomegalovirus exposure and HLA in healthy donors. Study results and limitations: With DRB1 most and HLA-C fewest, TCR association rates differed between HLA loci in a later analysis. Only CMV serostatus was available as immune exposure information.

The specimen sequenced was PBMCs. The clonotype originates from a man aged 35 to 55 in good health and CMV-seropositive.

CDR3 protein: CASSQQVNTEAFF. CDR3 coding DNA: TGTGCCAGCTCCCAACAGGTCAACACTGAAGCTTTCTTT. The chain recombines TRBV18 with TRBJ1-1; TRBD1 is a possible D gene (5 bases). Germline CDR1 and CDR2: KGHSH and LQKENI. Trimming cost V 6 bases and J 2 bases, with 10 bases left between them. This CDR3 has 13 amino acids.